This is a list of T cell receptor beta chains from one sample in a study of T cells in Graves' hyperthyroidism and ophthalmopathy. TCRdb reanalysed the multiplex PCR reads using MiXCR and keeps one entry per CDR3 protein. The sample lists more than 300,000 distinct CDR3 sequences; about 18% were seen once. The sample comprised blood. These receptors came from a man aged 18 to 35 with Graves' ophthalmopathy. Each CDR3 is given with its conserved first and last residue. D genes are given only for firm matches. Some rows have no size entry. The others give once, few or many, or a class for an expanded clone.

D gene	clone size	V gene	J gene	CDR3 protein	CDR3 DNA
TRBD1	many	TRBV6-1	TRBJ2-3	CASSKRQGDTDTQYF	TGTGCCAGCAGTAAACGACAGGGAGACACAGATACGCAGTATTTT
NA	many	TRBV20-1	TRBJ1-5	CSARRQAGNQPQHF	TGCAGTGCTAGAAGGCAGGCCGGCAATCAGCCCCAGCATTTT
NA	NA	TRBV6-1	TRBJ1-5	CASSEEVRGRGQPQHF	TGTGCCAGCAGTGAAGAAGTGAGGGGAAGGGGCCAGCCCCAGCATTTT
NA	NA	TRBV24-1	TRBJ1-2	CATRDAANYGYTF	TGTGCCACTAGGGACGCCGCTAACTATGGCTACACCTTC
NA	NA	TRBV20-1	TRBJ2-4	CSAGSPSKNIQYF	TGCAGTGCTGGAAGTCCCTCCAAAAACATTCAGTACTTC
TRBD1	NA	TRBV20-1	TRBJ1-3	CSAGDRVDTIYF	TGCAGTGCTGGGGACAGGGTGGACACCATATATTTT
TRBD1	NA	TRBV12-3/TRBV12-4	TRBJ2-1	CASSSRTGANEQFF	TGTGCCAGCAGTTCGCGGACAGGGGCCAATGAGCAGTTCTTC
NA	few	TRBV6-1	TRBJ1-4	CASSDRVGKEKLFF	TGTGCCAGCAGTGACAGGGTGGGAAAGGAAAAACTGTTTTTT
TRBD2	NA	TRBV6-1	TRBJ2-2	CASSEVGWASGVTGELFF	TGTGCCAGCAGTGAAGTGGGTTGGGCTAGCGGGGTAACCGGGGAGCTGTTTTTT
TRBD2	NA	TRBV24-1	TRBJ2-3	CATSDFSGGAADTQYF	TGTGCCACCAGTGATTTTAGCGGGGGGGCCGCAGATACGCAGTATTTT
NA	NA	TRBV5-1	TRBJ2-5	CASSLDGGTETQYF	TGCGCCAGCAGCTTGGATGGAGGGACCGAGACCCAGTACTTC
TRBD1	many	TRBV12-3/TRBV12-4	TRBJ1-5	CASSLAGTGYEPQHF	TGTGCCAGCAGTTTAGCCGGGACAGGGTATGAGCCCCAGCATTTT
NA	NA	TRBV5-1	TRBJ1-3	CASSVGGIGNTIYF	TGCGCCAGCAGCGTGGGGGGAATTGGAAACACCATATATTTT
NA	NA	TRBV19	TRBJ1-2	CASSIFTGFGYTF	TGTGCCAGTAGTATATTCACAGGGTTCGGCTACACCTTC
NA	NA	TRBV10-3	TRBJ2-2	CAISQGAGELFF	TGTGCCATCAGCCAGGGTGCCGGGGAGCTGTTTTTT
NA	many	TRBV2	TRBJ1-2	CASSEEAGPLGYTF	TGTGCCAGCAGTGAAGAGGCCGGGCCCCTTGGCTACACCTTC
NA	NA	TRBV9	TRBJ1-2	CASSVATGSGYTF	TGTGCCAGCAGCGTAGCCACAGGATCTGGCTACACCTTC
TRBD1	NA	TRBV9	TRBJ1-2	CASSVTDRGEGYTF	TGTGCCAGCAGCGTAACCGACAGGGGTGAAGGCTACACCTTC
NA	many	TRBV7-8	TRBJ2-3	CASSSRHGDPDTQYF	TGTGCCAGCAGCTCACGACACGGGGACCCAGATACGCAGTATTTT
TRBD1	NA	TRBV20-1	TRBJ2-7	CSVPRDSGLGQYF	TGCAGTGTGCCTCGGGACAGCGGCTTAGGGCAGTACTTC
NA	NA	TRBV20-1	TRBJ2-1	CSARLNLPNEQFF	TGCAGTGCTAGACTGAATCTCCCCAATGAGCAGTTCTTC
NA	many	TRBV28	TRBJ2-2	CASSVGTRGLFF	TGTGCCAGCAGTGTAGGGACCCGAGGACTGTTTTTT
NA	NA	TRBV10-1	TRBJ2-3	CASSEGLDTQYF	TGCGCCAGCAGTGAGGGGCTCGATACGCAGTATTTT
NA	many	TRBV20-1	TRBJ2-3	CSARDRRTTSTDTQYF	TGCAGTGCTAGAGATCGGCGGACTACGAGCACAGATACGCAGTATTTT
NA	many	TRBV11-1	TRBJ1-1	CASSLGVTMNTEAFF	TGTGCCAGCAGCTTAGGGGTTACCATGAACACTGAAGCTTTCTTT
TRBD2	many	TRBV20-1	TRBJ2-3	CSGRQRGPNTDTQYF	TGCAGTGGGAGACAGCGGGGGCCCAACACAGATACGCAGTATTTT
NA	NA	TRBV10-3	TRBJ2-3	CAISEGSILHPTDTQYF	TGTGCCATCAGTGAGGGGTCCATACTCCACCCCACAGATACGCAGTATTTT